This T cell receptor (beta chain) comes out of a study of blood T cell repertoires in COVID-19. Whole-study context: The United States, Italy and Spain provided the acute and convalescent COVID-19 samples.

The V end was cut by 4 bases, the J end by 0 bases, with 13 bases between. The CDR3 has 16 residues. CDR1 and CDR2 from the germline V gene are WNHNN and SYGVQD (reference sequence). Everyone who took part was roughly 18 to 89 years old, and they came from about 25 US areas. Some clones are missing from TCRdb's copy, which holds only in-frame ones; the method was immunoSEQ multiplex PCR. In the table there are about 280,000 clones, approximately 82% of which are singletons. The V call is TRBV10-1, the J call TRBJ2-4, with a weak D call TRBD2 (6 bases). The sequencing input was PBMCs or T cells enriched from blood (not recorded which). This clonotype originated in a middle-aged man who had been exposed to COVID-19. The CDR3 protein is CASSVGGALAKNIQYF. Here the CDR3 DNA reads TGCGCCAGCAGTGTAGGAGGGGCACTAGCCAAAAACATTCAGTACTTC.